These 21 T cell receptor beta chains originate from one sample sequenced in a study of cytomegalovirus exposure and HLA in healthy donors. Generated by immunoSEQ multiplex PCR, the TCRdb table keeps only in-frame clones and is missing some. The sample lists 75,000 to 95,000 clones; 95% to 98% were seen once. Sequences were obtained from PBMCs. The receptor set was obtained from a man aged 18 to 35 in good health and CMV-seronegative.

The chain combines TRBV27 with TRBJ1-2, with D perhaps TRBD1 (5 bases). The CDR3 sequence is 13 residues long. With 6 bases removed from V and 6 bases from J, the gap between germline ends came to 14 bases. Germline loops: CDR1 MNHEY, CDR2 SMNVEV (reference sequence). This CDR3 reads CASSPSGPDGYTF. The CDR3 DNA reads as TGTGCCAGCAGCCCTTCAGGGCCCGATGGCTACACCTTC.

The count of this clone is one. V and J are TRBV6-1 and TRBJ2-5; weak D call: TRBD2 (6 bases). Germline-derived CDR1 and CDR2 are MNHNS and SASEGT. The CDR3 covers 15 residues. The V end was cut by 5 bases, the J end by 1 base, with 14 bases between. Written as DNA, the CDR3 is TGTGCCAGCAGTCTATGGCCCGGGGGCCAAGAGACCCAGTACTTC. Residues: CASSLWPGGQETQYF.

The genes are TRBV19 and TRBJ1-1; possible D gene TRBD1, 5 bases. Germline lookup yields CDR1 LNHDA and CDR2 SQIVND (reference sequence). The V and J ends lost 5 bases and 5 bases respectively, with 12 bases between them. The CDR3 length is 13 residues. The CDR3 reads CASSSGFSTEAFF. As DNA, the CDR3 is TGTGCCAGTAGTTCAGGGTTTTCGACTGAAGCTTTCTTT. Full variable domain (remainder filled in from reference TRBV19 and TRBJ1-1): DGGITQSPKYLFRKEGQNVTLSCEQNLNHDAMYWYRQDPGQGLRLIYYSQIVNDFQKGDIAEGYSVSREKKESFPLTVTSAQKNPTAFYLCASSSGFSTEAFFGQGTRLTVV.

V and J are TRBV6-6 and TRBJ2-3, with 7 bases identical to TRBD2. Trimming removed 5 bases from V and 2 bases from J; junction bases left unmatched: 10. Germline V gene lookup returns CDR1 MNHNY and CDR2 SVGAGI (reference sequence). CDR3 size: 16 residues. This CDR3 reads CASSRDYLSPTDTQYF. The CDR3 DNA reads TGTGCCAGCAGTCGGGACTACCTATCTCCCACAGATACGCAGTATTTT.

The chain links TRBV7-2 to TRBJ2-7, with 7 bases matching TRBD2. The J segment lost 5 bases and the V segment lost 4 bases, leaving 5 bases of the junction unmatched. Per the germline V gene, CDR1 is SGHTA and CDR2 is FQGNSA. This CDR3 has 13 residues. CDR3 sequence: CASSSRELNEQYF. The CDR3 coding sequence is TGTGCCAGCAGCTCGCGGGAGTTAAACGAGCAGTACTTC.

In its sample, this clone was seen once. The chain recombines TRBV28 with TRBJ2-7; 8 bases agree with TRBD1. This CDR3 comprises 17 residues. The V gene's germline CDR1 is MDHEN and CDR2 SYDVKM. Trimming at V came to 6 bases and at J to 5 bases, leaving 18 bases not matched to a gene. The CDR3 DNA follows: TGTGCCAGCAGCCCCACCCCAAGGCAGGGGGCGATCGACGAGCAGTACTTC. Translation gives CASSPTPRQGAIDEQYF.

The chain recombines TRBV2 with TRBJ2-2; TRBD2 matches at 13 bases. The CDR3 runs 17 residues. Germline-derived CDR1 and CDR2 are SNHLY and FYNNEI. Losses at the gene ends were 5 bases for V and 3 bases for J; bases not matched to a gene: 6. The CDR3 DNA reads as TGTGCCAGCAGTCGACTAGCGGGAGGCCCCGACACCGGGGAGCTGTTTTTT. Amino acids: CASSRLAGGPDTGELFF.

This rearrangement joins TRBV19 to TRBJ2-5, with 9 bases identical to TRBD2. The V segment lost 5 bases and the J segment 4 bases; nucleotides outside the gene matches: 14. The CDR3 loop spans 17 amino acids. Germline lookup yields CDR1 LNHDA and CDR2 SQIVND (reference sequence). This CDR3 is CASSRRLAVGGAETQYF. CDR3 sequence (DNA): TGTGCCAGTAGTCGCAGACTAGCGGTCGGGGGGGCAGAGACCCAGTACTTC.

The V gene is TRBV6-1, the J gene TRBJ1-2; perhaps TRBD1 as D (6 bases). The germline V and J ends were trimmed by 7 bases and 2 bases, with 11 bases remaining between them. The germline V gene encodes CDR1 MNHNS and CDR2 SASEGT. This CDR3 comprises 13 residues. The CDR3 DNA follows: TGTGCCAGCACTCCGGACAGAAACTATGGCTACACCTTC. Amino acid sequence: CASTPDRNYGYTF.

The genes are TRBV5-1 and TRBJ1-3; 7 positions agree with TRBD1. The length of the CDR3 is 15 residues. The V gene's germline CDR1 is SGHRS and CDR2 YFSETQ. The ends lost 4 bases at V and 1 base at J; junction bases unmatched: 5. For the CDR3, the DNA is TGCGCCAGCAGCCCACAGGGGACATCTGGAAACACCATATATTTT. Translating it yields CASSPQGTSGNTIYF.

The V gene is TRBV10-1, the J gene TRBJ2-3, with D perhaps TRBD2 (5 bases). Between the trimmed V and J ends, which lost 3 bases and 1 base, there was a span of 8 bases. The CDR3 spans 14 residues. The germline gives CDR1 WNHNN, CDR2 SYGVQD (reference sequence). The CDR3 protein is CASSDLGGTDTQYF. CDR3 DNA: TGCGCCAGCAGTGATCTCGGGGGCACAGATACGCAGTATTTT.

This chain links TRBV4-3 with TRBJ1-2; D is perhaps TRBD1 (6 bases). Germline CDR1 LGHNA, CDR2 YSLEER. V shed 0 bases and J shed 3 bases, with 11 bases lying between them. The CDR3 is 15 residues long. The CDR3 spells CASSQEDSLYYGYTF. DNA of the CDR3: TGCGCCAGCAGCCAAGAGGACAGTTTGTACTATGGCTACACCTTC.

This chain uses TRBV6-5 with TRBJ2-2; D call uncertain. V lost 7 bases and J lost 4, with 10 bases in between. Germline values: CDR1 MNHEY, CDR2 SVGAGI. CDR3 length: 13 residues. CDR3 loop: CASTDTSTGELFF. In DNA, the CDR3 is TGTGCCAGCACTGACACTTCCACCGGGGAGCTGTTTTTT.

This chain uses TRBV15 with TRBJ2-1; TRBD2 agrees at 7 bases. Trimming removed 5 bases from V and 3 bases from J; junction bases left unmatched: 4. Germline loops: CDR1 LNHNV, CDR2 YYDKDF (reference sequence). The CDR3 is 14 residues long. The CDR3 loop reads CATSPRDYYNEQFF. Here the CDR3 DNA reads TGTGCCACCAGCCCCAGGGACTACTACAATGAGCAGTTCTTC.

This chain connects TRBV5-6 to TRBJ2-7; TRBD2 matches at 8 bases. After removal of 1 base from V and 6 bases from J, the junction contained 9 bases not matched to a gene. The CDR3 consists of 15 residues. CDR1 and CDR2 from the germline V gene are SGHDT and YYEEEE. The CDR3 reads CASSLYYSGESEQYF. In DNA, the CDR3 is TGTGCCAGCAGCTTGTATTATAGCGGGGAATCCGAGCAGTACTTC.

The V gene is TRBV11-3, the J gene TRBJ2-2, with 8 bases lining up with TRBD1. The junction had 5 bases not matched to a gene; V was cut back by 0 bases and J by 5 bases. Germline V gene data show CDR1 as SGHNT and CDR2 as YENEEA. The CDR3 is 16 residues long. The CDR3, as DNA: TGTGCCAGCAGCTTAGATCGGACAGGGTGGACCGGGGAGCTGTTTTTT. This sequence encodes CASSLDRTGWTGELFF.

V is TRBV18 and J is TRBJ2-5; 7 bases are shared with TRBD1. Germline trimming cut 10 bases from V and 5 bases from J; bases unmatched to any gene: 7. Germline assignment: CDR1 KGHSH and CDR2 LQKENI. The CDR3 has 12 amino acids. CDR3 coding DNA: TGTGCCACCAAGGGGGCCGGGGAGACCCAGTACTTC. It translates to CATKGAGETQYF.

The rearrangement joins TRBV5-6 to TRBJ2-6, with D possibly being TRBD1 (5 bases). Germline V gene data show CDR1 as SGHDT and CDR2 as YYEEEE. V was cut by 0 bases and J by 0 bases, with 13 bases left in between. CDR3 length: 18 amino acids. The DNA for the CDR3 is TGTGCCAGCAGCTTGGTGGGCAGGGCCACCTCTGGGGCCAACGTCCTGACTTTC. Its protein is CASSLVGRATSGANVLTF.

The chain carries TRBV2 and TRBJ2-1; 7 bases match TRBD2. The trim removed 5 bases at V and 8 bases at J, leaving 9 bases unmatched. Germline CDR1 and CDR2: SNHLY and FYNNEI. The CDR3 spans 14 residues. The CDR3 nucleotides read TGTGCCAGCAGTTGGATGACTAGCTCCGATGAGCAGTTCTTC. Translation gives CASSWMTSSDEQFF.

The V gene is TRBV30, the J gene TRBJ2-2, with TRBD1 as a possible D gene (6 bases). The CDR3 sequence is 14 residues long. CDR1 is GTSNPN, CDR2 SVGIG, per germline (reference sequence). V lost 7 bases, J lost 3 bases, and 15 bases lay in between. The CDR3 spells CAYLRTDYTGELFF. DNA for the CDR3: TGTGCCTACTTGAGGACAGACTACACCGGGGAGCTGTTTTTT.

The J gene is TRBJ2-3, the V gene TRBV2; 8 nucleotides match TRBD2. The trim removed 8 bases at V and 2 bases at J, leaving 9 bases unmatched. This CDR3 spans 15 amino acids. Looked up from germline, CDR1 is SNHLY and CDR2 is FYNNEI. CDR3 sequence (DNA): TGTGCCAGCGTGGGGGTACTAGCGGACACAGATACGCAGTATTTT. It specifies CASVGVLADTDTQYF.